Listed below are T cell receptor beta chains from one sample, sequenced in a study of T cells in Graves' hyperthyroidism and ophthalmopathy. One entry per CDR3 protein results from TCRdb running MiXCR on the multiplex PCR reads. The sample shows about 560,000 distinct CDR3 sequences, less than 15% of them seen only once. Sequencing was done on a sample of blood. These receptor sequences come from a woman in her thirties or forties with Graves' hyperthyroidism. The CDR3 runs from the conserved cysteine through the conserved F or W. D genes are given only for firm matches. The size of a clone is reported for some rows only, either as once, few or many, or as a class for expanded clones.

CDR3 protein: CASSLAMTGGETQYF
CDR3 DNA: TGTGCCAGCAGCTTAGCGATGACAGGGGGAGAGACCCAGTACTTC
clone size: many
V gene: TRBV11-2
J gene: TRBJ2-5
D gene: TRBD1

CDR3 protein: CASSQDDRGRINTDTQYF
CDR3 DNA: TGCGCCAGCAGCCAAGATGACAGGGGGCGGATTAACACAGATACGCAGTATTTT
clone size: NA
V gene: TRBV4-1
J gene: TRBJ2-3
D gene: TRBD1

CDR3 protein: CASSPRDRYDEQFF
CDR3 DNA: TGTGCCAGCAGCCCCCGGGACCGTTACGATGAGCAGTTCTTC
clone size: few
V gene: TRBV5-6
J gene: TRBJ2-1
D gene: NA

CDR3 protein: CASKPGTWGSMNTEAFF
CDR3 DNA: TGTGCCAGTAAACCCGGGACATGGGGCTCCATGAACACTGAAGCTTTCTTT
clone size: NA
V gene: TRBV19
J gene: TRBJ1-1
D gene: NA

CDR3 protein: CSASILGSYEQYF
CDR3 DNA: TGCAGTGCTAGCATTCTAGGATCCTACGAGCAGTACTTC
clone size: many
V gene: TRBV20-1
J gene: TRBJ2-7
D gene: NA

CDR3 protein: CASSDPAAGVFF
CDR3 DNA: TGTGCCAGCAGTGACCCCGCGGCAGGAGTTTTCTTT
clone size: NA
V gene: TRBV11-2
J gene: TRBJ1-1
D gene: NA

CDR3 protein: CASSIRPSTPKQHGYTF
CDR3 DNA: TGTGCCAGTAGTATTCGCCCTTCGACCCCAAAGCAGCATGGCTACACCTTC
clone size: few
V gene: TRBV19
J gene: TRBJ1-2
D gene: NA

CDR3 protein: CAIRMDIGYTF
CDR3 DNA: TGTGCCATCAGAATGGACATTGGCTACACCTTC
clone size: NA
V gene: TRBV10-3
J gene: TRBJ1-2
D gene: NA

CDR3 protein: CSAVLELQSYEQYF
CDR3 DNA: TGCAGTGCTGTACTCGAGTTACAATCCTACGAGCAGTACTTC
clone size: many
V gene: TRBV20-1
J gene: TRBJ2-7
D gene: NA

CDR3 protein: CASSFGGQGTIQYF
CDR3 DNA: TGTGCCAGCAGTTTTGGGGGACAGGGTACCATTCAGTACTTC
clone size: few
V gene: TRBV28
J gene: TRBJ2-4
D gene: TRBD1

CDR3 protein: CASSDLTGELFF
CDR3 DNA: TGTGCCAGCAGCGACCTTACCGGGGAGCTGTTTTTT
clone size: many
V gene: TRBV6-1
J gene: TRBJ2-2
D gene: NA

CDR3 protein: CASSLDWGYGYTF
CDR3 DNA: TGTGCCAGCAGCTTAGATTGGGGCTATGGCTACACCTTC
clone size: many
V gene: TRBV11-2
J gene: TRBJ1-2
D gene: NA

CDR3 protein: CSVSSGSFETQYF
CDR3 DNA: TGCAGCGTTAGTAGCGGGAGTTTCGAGACCCAGTACTTC
clone size: many
V gene: TRBV29-1
J gene: TRBJ2-5
D gene: TRBD2

CDR3 protein: CASSYSSVVSSGNSYEQYF
CDR3 DNA: TGTGCCAGCAGTTACTCGTCGGTCGTTTCTAGCGGGAACTCCTACGAGCAGTACTTC
clone size: many
V gene: TRBV6-5
J gene: TRBJ2-7
D gene: TRBD2

CDR3 protein: CSAPKKTGSDETQYF
CDR3 DNA: TGCAGTGCTCCTAAAAAGACAGGATCCGACGAGACCCAGTACTTC
clone size: NA
V gene: TRBV20-1
J gene: TRBJ2-5
D gene: NA

CDR3 protein: CSAPDRGHSEAFF
CDR3 DNA: TGCAGTGCTCCGGACAGGGGGCATTCTGAAGCTTTCTTT
clone size: many
V gene: TRBV20-1
J gene: TRBJ1-1
D gene: TRBD1

CDR3 protein: CASSYLGSSYNEQYF
CDR3 DNA: TGTGCCAGCAGTTACTTGGGGAGCTCCTACAATGAGCAGTACTTC
clone size: NA
V gene: TRBV6-5
J gene: TRBJ2-7
D gene: NA

CDR3 protein: CASSIGEGSEQYF
CDR3 DNA: TGTGCCAGTAGTATAGGTGAAGGTTCCGAGCAGTACTTC
clone size: few
V gene: TRBV19
J gene: TRBJ2-7
D gene: NA

CDR3 protein: CSVTTGIYEQYF
CDR3 DNA: TGCAGCGTTACCACAGGGATCTACGAGCAGTACTTC
clone size: NA
V gene: TRBV29-1
J gene: TRBJ2-7
D gene: NA

CDR3 protein: CASSLDGGQETQYF
CDR3 DNA: TGTGCCAGCAGCTTAGATGGGGGCCAAGAGACCCAGTACTTC
clone size: NA
V gene: TRBV7-9
J gene: TRBJ2-5
D gene: NA

CDR3 protein: CASSRGRVLLNTEAFF
CDR3 DNA: TGTGCCAGCAGCCGGGGACGGGTCCTATTGAACACTGAAGCTTTCTTT
clone size: NA
V gene: TRBV3-1
J gene: TRBJ1-1
D gene: NA

CDR3 protein: CASSSPGQGNYEQYF
CDR3 DNA: TGTGCCAGCAGTTCACCGGGACAGGGGAACTACGAGCAGTACTTC
clone size: many
V gene: TRBV12-3/TRBV12-4
J gene: TRBJ2-7
D gene: TRBD1

CDR3 protein: CASSGGQGRNTEAFF
CDR3 DNA: TGCGCCAGCAGCGGGGGACAGGGTCGAAACACTGAAGCTTTCTTT
clone size: many
V gene: TRBV5-1
J gene: TRBJ1-1
D gene: TRBD1

CDR3 protein: CAWATGGGETQYF
CDR3 DNA: TGTGCCTGGGCTACAGGGGGCGGAGAGACCCAGTACTTC
clone size: many
V gene: TRBV30
J gene: TRBJ2-5
D gene: TRBD1

CDR3 protein: CASSLSPGQGSPLHF
CDR3 DNA: TGCGCCAGCAGCTTATCCCCCGGACAGGGATCACCCCTCCACTTT
clone size: many
V gene: TRBV5-1
J gene: TRBJ1-6
D gene: TRBD1

CDR3 protein: CASSLGGGFYNEKLFF
CDR3 DNA: TGTGCCAGCAGCCTAGGGGGGGGGTTCTATAATGAAAAACTGTTTTTT
clone size: NA
V gene: TRBV7-8
J gene: TRBJ1-4
D gene: NA

CDR3 protein: CASTSIGTDTQYF
CDR3 DNA: TGTGCCAGCACTTCAATAGGCACAGATACGCAGTATTTT
clone size: NA
V gene: TRBV12-3/TRBV12-4
J gene: TRBJ2-3
D gene: NA

CDR3 protein: CSASPSGGHEQYF
CDR3 DNA: TGCAGTGCTAGCCCCTCAGGGGGCCACGAGCAGTACTTC
clone size: many
V gene: TRBV20-1
J gene: TRBJ2-7
D gene: TRBD1

CDR3 protein: CASSPGSQDYEQYF
CDR3 DNA: TGTGCCAGCTCACCGGGAAGTCAAGACTACGAGCAGTACTTC
clone size: many
V gene: TRBV18
J gene: TRBJ2-7
D gene: NA

CDR3 protein: CASSLAILQPQHF
CDR3 DNA: TGTGCCAGCAGCTTAGCGATTCTTCAGCCCCAGCATTTT
clone size: many
V gene: TRBV11-2
J gene: TRBJ1-5
D gene: NA

CDR3 protein: CASSLGLAANTGELFF
CDR3 DNA: TGTGCCAGCAGCCTTGGACTAGCAGCGAACACCGGGGAGCTGTTTTTT
clone size: many
V gene: TRBV4-2
J gene: TRBJ2-2
D gene: TRBD2

CDR3 protein: CSAGYNEQFF
CDR3 DNA: TGCAGCGCTGGATACAATGAGCAGTTCTTC
clone size: few
V gene: TRBV29-1
J gene: TRBJ2-1
D gene: NA

CDR3 protein: CASSFVQNSGNTTYF
CDR3 DNA: TGTGCCAGCAGTTTTGTACAGAATTCTGGAAACACCACATATTTT
clone size: few
V gene: TRBV28
J gene: TRBJ1-3
D gene: NA